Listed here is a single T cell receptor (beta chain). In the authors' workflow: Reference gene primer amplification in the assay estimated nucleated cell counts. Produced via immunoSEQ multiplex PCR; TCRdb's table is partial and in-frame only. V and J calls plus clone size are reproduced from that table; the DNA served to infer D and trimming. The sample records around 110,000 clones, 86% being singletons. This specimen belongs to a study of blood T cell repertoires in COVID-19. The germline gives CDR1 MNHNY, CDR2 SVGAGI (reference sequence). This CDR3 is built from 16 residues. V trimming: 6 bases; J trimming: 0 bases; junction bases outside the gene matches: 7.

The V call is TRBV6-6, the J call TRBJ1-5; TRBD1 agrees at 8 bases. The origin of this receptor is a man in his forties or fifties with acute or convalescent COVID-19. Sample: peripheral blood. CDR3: CASRVRGRNSNQPQHF. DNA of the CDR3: TGTGCCAGCAGGGTCAGGGGGCGGAATAGCAATCAGCCCCAGCATTTT.